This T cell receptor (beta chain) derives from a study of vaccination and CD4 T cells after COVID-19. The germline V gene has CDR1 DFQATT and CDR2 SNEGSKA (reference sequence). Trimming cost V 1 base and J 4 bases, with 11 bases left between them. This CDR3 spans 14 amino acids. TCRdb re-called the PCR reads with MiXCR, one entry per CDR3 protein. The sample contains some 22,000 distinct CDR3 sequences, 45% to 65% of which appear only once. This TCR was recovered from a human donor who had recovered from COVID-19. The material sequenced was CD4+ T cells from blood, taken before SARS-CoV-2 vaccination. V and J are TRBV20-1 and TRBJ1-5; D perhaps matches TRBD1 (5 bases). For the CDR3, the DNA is TGCAGTGCTAGAGCGGGGGGACCGAATCAGCCCCAGCATTTT. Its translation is CSARAGGPNQPQHF.